This T cell receptor (beta chain) was recovered during a study of blood T cell repertoires in COVID-19 (dated by TCRdb to about 2020). Concerning the study at large: Samples from collaborators originated in the United States, Italy and Spain and spanned both the acute and convalescent phases of COVID-19. The prospective study material was composed of cDNA or gDNA derived from T cells, B-cell-depleted T cells, or PBMCs. The dataset comprised deeply sampled blood TCRbeta repertoires from subjects exposed to, actively infected with, or recovered from COVID-19. The repertoires were released in a freely available public database meant as a resource for research on the immune response to SARS-CoV-2. The samples were drawn from two sources: the first 160 participants of the ongoing ImmuneRACE study, and over 1,000 subjects contributed by 6 global collaborators. The sample metadata nearly always contained a de-identified subject ID, COVID-19 status, age in years and sex. Where available, HLA class I and class II types were obtained from metadata supplied by the sample provider rather than from assay-based typing.

CDR3 length: 15 amino acids, cysteine to phenylalanine. CDR3 DNA only is kept here, 45 bases in frame from base 1. The junction shows trimming of 5 bases on V and 1 base on J, and the gene matches do not reach 3 bases of it. Sequences SGHTA (CDR1) and FQGTGA (CDR2) are obtained from the germline V gene. Each collaborating institution followed its own protocols to collect whole blood in K2EDTA tubes. For TCRbeta analysis, collaborators shipped samples in one of three forms: frozen whole blood, isolated PBMCs, or DNA extracted from either of those sample types. General study outcomes and caveats: The quantity of clinical and demographic metadata differed by source and by participant and was supplied without curation.

TCRbeta CDR3 regions were amplified from genomic DNA by means of the immunoSEQ Assay, a bias-controlled multiplex PCR. Regarding the original processing steps: The number of nucleated cells in each sample was estimated by amplification of reference gene primers within the assay. Sequence reads were collapsed and filtered to measure the absolute abundance of every unique TCRbeta CDR3 rearrangement. For each sample, productive Simpson clonality was calculated as the square root of Simpson's diversity index over productive rearrangements. Drawn from immuneACCESS, this table holds only the in-frame rearrangements with V and J called that TCRdb kept. Clones are partly lost; checked studies trace under half to an unresolved V gene and leave the rest unexplained. That table is the source of V, J and clone size, and D and trimming were worked out from the DNA. The sample table lists around 100,000 clones, over 75% of them with a count of one. The ten largest clones capture 6.5% to 8% of the sample.

As for this clone: What this receptor recognizes is not known. One base away there is no much larger clone; base qualities are not given.

Input material: peripheral blood. This sequence originates from a man younger than 45 in a cohort sampled during active COVID-19. This sequence uses TRBV7-3 and TRBJ2-7, and 12 junctional nucleotides match TRBD2. The CDR3: CASSPGLAGSYEQYF. In nucleotide form, the sequence is TGTGCCAGCAGCCCGGGACTAGCGGGTTCCTACGAGCAGTACTTC.